A selection of T cell receptor beta chains follows, all from one sample in a study of OX40 agonist ivuxolimab in advanced cancers. The repertoire was sequenced with immunoSEQ multiplex PCR; TCRdb's copy has only in-frame clones and lacks some. This sample yields more than 80,000 clones, of which 90% to 95% are seen a single time; roughly 2.8% belongs to the top ten. The sequences come from CD4+ or CD8+ T cells sorted from blood, collected in a trial of the OX40 agonist ivuxolimab. These TCRs come from an adult with an advanced solid tumor such as melanoma, head and neck, liver or kidney cancer. Both conserved end residues are part of each CDR3. D genes are given only for firm matches. Not all rows give a size; the values are once, few, many and, for expanded clones, a class.

abundance,d_gene,j_gene,len,v_gene,CDR3nt,CDR3aa
.,TRBD2,TRBJ2-5,14,TRBV9,TGTGCCAGCAGCGTAGCTAGCGGAACGGAGACCCAGTACTTC,CASSVASGTETQYF
.,.,TRBJ1-5,16,TRBV15,TGTGCCACCAGCATGGGGCCCCCTCGTAACAATCAGCCCCAGCATTTT,CATSMGPPRNNQPQHF
few,.,TRBJ1-1,10,TRBV30,TGTGCCCAGTGGAACACTGAAGCTTTCTTT,CAQWNTEAFF
.,TRBD1,TRBJ1-2,15,TRBV5-5,TGTGCCAGCAGCGACGGACAGGGGGGGTTCTATGGCTACACCTTC,CASSDGQGGFYGYTF
.,.,TRBJ1-2,10,TRBV20-1,TGCAGTGCCCCATCCTATGGCTACACCTTC,CSAPSYGYTF
.,.,TRBJ2-1,15,TRBV13,TGTGCCAGCAGCTACGAGGGGGGTTCCTACAATGAGCAGTTCTTC,CASSYEGGSYNEQFF
.,TRBD1,TRBJ2-7,13,TRBV11-3,TGTGCCAGCAGCTTCGGGACAGCCTACGAGCAGTACTTC,CASSFGTAYEQYF
.,.,TRBJ2-7,14,TRBV4-1,TGCGCCAGCAGCCAAGACGCAGGGGACGACGAGCAGTACTTC,CASSQDAGDDEQYF
.,.,TRBJ1-1,14,TRBV19,TGTGCCAGTAGTATAGGGGGGCTGAACACTGAAGCTTTCTTT,CASSIGGLNTEAFF
.,.,TRBJ2-5,20,TRBV21-1,TGTGCCAGCAGCATCTCCCCAATCGAAACTATAGCGGGAGGCGGCGGGACCCAGTACTTC,CASSISPIETIAGGGGTQYF
.,TRBD1,TRBJ1-1,13,TRBV6-5,TGTGCCAGCAAAGGACAGGGCGGGACTGAAGCTTTCTTT,CASKGQGGTEAFF
.,TRBD2,TRBJ2-7,17,TRBV4-1,TGCGCCAGCAGCCCCACTAGCGGGGGCGCCTACCTCTACGAGCAGTACTTC,CASSPTSGGAYLYEQYF
.,TRBD1,TRBJ1-5,16,TRBV4-1,TGCGCCAGCAGCCAAGCGACAGGGAGGGGCAATCAGCCCCAGCATTTT,CASSQATGRGNQPQHF
.,TRBD2,TRBJ2-3,17,TRBV15,TGTGCCACCAGCAGAGATAATGGCGGGAGAGGCGCAGATACGCAGTATTTT,CATSRDNGGRGADTQYF
.,TRBD1,TRBJ2-5,15,TRBV14,TGTGCCAGCAGCCAGAACAGGGGAATCCAAGAGACCCAGTACTTC,CASSQNRGIQETQYF
.,.,TRBJ2-1,14,TRBV5-1,TGCGCCAGCAGCTTGGAAGCGGGGACACGGGAGCAGTTCTTC,CASSLEAGTREQFF
.,.,TRBJ1-2,12,TRBV6-5,TGTGCCAGCGCCAGGGGCAACTATGGCTACACCTTC,CASARGNYGYTF
once,.,TRBJ2-1,12,TRBV19,TGTGCCAGTAGTTTCGGGGGAAATGAGCAGTTCTTC,CASSFGGNEQFF
.,TRBD2,TRBJ2-1,16,TRBV10-2,TGCGCCAGCAGTGGACTAGCGGGAGTAGGGGGTGGTGAGCAGTTCTTC,CASSGLAGVGGGEQFF